One and the same sample provided the 25 T cell receptor beta chains below, sequenced in a study of a mutant IDH1 vaccine in newly diagnosed glioma. The time point was: week 47, end of study. Each dose of the vaccine consisted of 300 ug of mutant IDH1 20-mer peptide, with topical imiquimod. This table comes from immunoSEQ multiplex PCR, and its TCRdb copy is limited to in-frame clones, with some not included. There are about 36,000 clones in the sample; roughly 71% occur only once, and approximately 9.1% lies in the top ten. No antigen has been identified for these receptors. Sequenced material: PBMCs, taken from a glioma patient whose treatment included an IDH1 peptide vaccine. The origin of the receptors is a man between 35 and 55 years old with glioma.

CDR3 residues: CASSLEGKNNEQFF. DNA of the CDR3: TGTGCCAGCAGCCTTGAAGGGAAGAACAATGAGCAGTTCTTC. The J gene is TRBJ2-1, the V gene TRBV7-7, with unresolved D. Deletions cut 5 bases from V and 5 bases from J, with 13 bases between. The CDR3 consists of 14 residues. Germline V gene lookup returns CDR1 SSHAT and CDR2 FNYEAQ (reference sequence).

The chain joins TRBV7-9 to TRBJ2-5, with 7 bases identical to TRBD1. This CDR3 spans 14 amino acids. The V and J ends lost 5 bases and 3 bases, in that order; junction bases with no gene match: 6. CDR1 and CDR2 (germline): SEHNR, FQNEAQ (reference sequence). CDR3 amino acids: CASSAFTGEETQYF. The CDR3 DNA sequence: TGTGCCAGCAGCGCCTTTACAGGGGAAGAGACCCAGTACTTC.

The V gene is TRBV5-1, the J gene TRBJ2-7, with 8 positions matching TRBD2. From germline, CDR1 is SGHRS and CDR2 YFSETQ. V lost 4 bases and J lost 0; bases outside the gene matches: 9. This CDR3 comprises 16 residues. The DNA of the CDR3 is TGCGCCAGCAGCGATAACAGCGGGAGCAGCTCCTACGAGCAGTACTTC. It codes for CASSDNSGSSSYEQYF.

This clone was detected a few times. The chain couples TRBV27 to TRBJ1-1; D remains unclear. V was clipped by 2 bases and J by 4 bases, with 11 bases between them. The CDR3 length is 14 residues. CDR1 is MNHEY and CDR2 is SMNVEV in the germline V gene (reference sequence). CDR3 DNA sequence: TGTGCCAGCAGTTTAAATCGCCGGAGCACTGAAGCTTTCTTT. Translating it yields CASSLNRRSTEAFF.

This clone has a handful of counts. This chain joins TRBV4-2 and TRBJ1-1, with D perhaps matching TRBD1 (6 bases). CDR3 length: 12 residues. Germline V gene sequence: CDR1 LGHNA, CDR2 YNFKEQ. The ends were cut back, 3 bases at V and 8 bases at J, with 10 bases in the middle. CDR3 sequence: CASSHRGGEAFF. CDR3 sequence (DNA): TGTGCCAGCAGCCATCGGGGGGGCGAAGCTTTCTTT.

In its sample, this clone was seen a few times. The CDR3: CASSVPGPPNQETQYF. The CDR3 DNA reads as TGTGCCAGCAGCGTACCGGGACCGCCGAACCAAGAGACCCAGTACTTC. The chain recombines TRBV5-8 with TRBJ2-5, with D perhaps TRBD1 or TRBD2 (5 bases each). Trimming took 4 bases from V and 0 from J, leaving 16 bases between them. Germline CDR1 and CDR2: SGHTS and YDEGEE. This CDR3 has 16 residues.

This clone is labeled medium-sized. The chain carries TRBV7-2 and TRBJ1-1; D gene uncertain. The CDR3 loop spans 13 amino acids. V shed 7 bases and J shed 6 bases, with 15 bases lying between them. Germline-derived CDR1 and CDR2 are SGHTA and FQGNSA. The DNA for the CDR3 is TGTGCCAGCACCCCCGGGTTAACTTCTGAAGCTTTCTTT. Its protein product is CASTPGLTSEAFF.

The chain joins TRBV6-5 to TRBJ1-1; no clear D gene. Per germline, CDR1 MNHEY and CDR2 SVGAGI. The V and J ends lost 4 bases and 3 bases respectively, with 6 bases between them. This CDR3 region has 12 residues. Written as DNA, the CDR3 is TGTGCCAGCAGTTTCTCTGACACTGAAGCTTTCTTT. This codes for CASSFSDTEAFF.

The chain employs TRBV5-6 and TRBJ1-5; TRBD1 is a possible D gene (6 bases). V lost 0 bases, J lost 5 bases, and 9 bases lay in between. Germline V lookup: CDR1 SGHDT, CDR2 YYEEEE. The length of the CDR3 is 14 residues. Here the CDR3 reads CASSLGTAYQPQHF. The DNA for the CDR3 is TGTGCCAGCAGCTTGGGGACAGCCTATCAGCCCCAGCATTTT.

The chain is built from TRBV29-1 and TRBJ1-2; no firm D call. Germline V gives CDR1 SQVTM, CDR2 ANQGSEA. V was trimmed by 4 bases and J by 5 bases, leaving 8 bases between them. This CDR3 spans 11 amino acids. DNA for the CDR3: TGCAGCGTTGCCCGGGGTTATGGCTACACCTTC. Amino acid sequence: CSVARGYGYTF.

J is TRBJ2-3 and V is TRBV6-5; D may be TRBD1 (6 bases). V was pared by 6 bases and J by 9 bases, with 16 bases between. CDR3 length: 13 residues. In germline, CDR1 is MNHEY, CDR2 SVGAGI. CDR3 nucleotide sequence: TGTGCCAGCAGCCCGACAGGCGCCAAGACGCAGTATTTT. Protein product: CASSPTGAKTQYF.

The rearrangement links TRBV5-4 to TRBJ2-7, with D maybe TRBD2 (6 bases). V dropped 4 bases and J dropped 6 bases, with 17 bases sitting between them. Germline V gene lookup returns CDR1 SGHNT and CDR2 YYREEE (reference sequence). The CDR3 is 14 amino acids. The CDR3 nucleotides are TGTGCCAGCAGCCCAGTCGGGACTCTCACCGAGCAGTACGTC. It is translated as CASSPVGTLTEQYV.

V is TRBV5-8 and J is TRBJ2-7; D is uncertain. The ends were cut back, 0 bases at V and 5 bases at J, with 9 bases in the middle. Germline V gene lookup returns CDR1 SGHTS and CDR2 YDEGEE. The CDR3 length is 13 residues. DNA of the CDR3: TGTGCCAGCAGCTTGGTTCCGCGTGACGAGCAGTACTTC. This codes for CASSLVPRDEQYF.

V gene TRBV11-2 combines with J gene TRBJ1-4; D remains unclear. Germline V CDR1 and CDR2: SGHAT, FQNNGV. This CDR3 spans 15 amino acids. Between the trimmed V and J ends, which lost 2 bases and 0 bases, there was a span of 7 bases. The CDR3 DNA follows: TGTGCCAGCAGCTTACATCTGCCAACTAATGAAAAACTGTTTTTT. This translates into CASSLHLPTNEKLFF.

The chain is built from TRBV29-1 and TRBJ2-3; D unclear. Deletions cut 1 base from V and 5 bases from J, with 13 bases between. The CDR3 covers 14 residues. Per germline, CDR1 SQVTM and CDR2 ANQGSEA. DNA for the CDR3: TGCAGCGTTGAAGCAGGCCTGAGTGGAGATACGCAGTATTTT. It codes for CSVEAGLSGDTQYF.

A single count supports this clone. V usage is TRBV7-2 and J usage is TRBJ2-2; D remains unclear. V lost 2 bases to trimming and J lost 6 bases, with 16 bases between them. The CDR3 sequence is 16 residues long. Germline V lookup: CDR1 SGHTA, CDR2 FQGNSA. CDR3 region: CASSLNRITLPGELFF. CDR3 coding DNA: TGTGCCAGCAGCTTAAATAGGATAACACTCCCCGGGGAGCTGTTTTTT.

The J gene is TRBJ1-4, the V gene TRBV9; D unresolved. CDR3 length: 12 amino acids. CDR1 and CDR2 (germline): SGDLS, YYNGEE. V shed 4 bases and J shed 7 bases, with 8 bases lying between them. The CDR3 nucleotides are TGTGCCAGCAGCCTATCGGGTGAAAAACTGTTTTTT. Amino acid sequence: CASSLSGEKLFF.

V is TRBV7-4 and J is TRBJ1-1; no clear D. Germline loops: CDR1 SGHVT, CDR2 SQSDAQ. This CDR3 has 15 residues. Trimming cost V 1 base and J 11 bases, with 20 bases left between them. The CDR3 region has the DNA TGTGCCAGCAGCTTAGTGGTCGGCCAGACCTCCGGCGCTTTCTTT. Its translation: CASSLVVGQTSGAFF. The full variable domain, with the rest looked up from reference TRBV7-4 and TRBJ1-1, is GAGVSQSPRYKVAKRGRDVALRCDSISGHVTLYWYRQTLGQGSEVLTYSQSDAQRDKSGRPSGRFSAERPERSVSTLKIQRTEQGDSAVYLCASSLVVGQTSGAFFGQGTRLTVV.

This chain connects TRBV6-1 to TRBJ2-2, with TRBD1 matching over 9 bases. CDR3 size: 19 residues. The trim removed 2 bases at V and 0 bases at J, leaving 10 bases unmatched. Germline assignment: CDR1 MNHNS and CDR2 SASEGT. The DNA for the CDR3 is TGTGCCAGCAGTGAATGGGGACTCGGACAGGGGACGAACACCGGGGAGCTGTTTTTT. Translation gives CASSEWGLGQGTNTGELFF.

The gene calls are TRBV7-2 and TRBJ1-1; 9 bases match TRBD1. Per germline, CDR1 SGHTA and CDR2 FQGNSA. V trimming: 1 base; J trimming: 0 bases; junction bases outside the gene matches: 9. This CDR3 has 18 residues. The CDR3 loop reads CASSLETQGAVMNTEAFF. The CDR3 DNA is TGTGCCAGCAGCTTAGAAACACAGGGGGCGGTAATGAACACTGAAGCTTTCTTT.

The CDR3 spells CASSSPKAGEFDEQFF. The DNA for the CDR3 is TGTGCCAGCAGCTCCCCTAAAGCGGGAGAATTCGATGAGCAGTTCTTC. The chain carries TRBV5-4 and TRBJ2-1, with 8 bases matching TRBD2. CDR1 and CDR2 (germline): SGHNT, YYREEE (reference sequence). With V trimmed by 3 bases and J by 8 bases, 13 bases remained unmatched. The CDR3 is made up of 16 amino acids. The whole variable domain, remainder taken from reference TRBV5-4 and TRBJ2-1, is ETGVTQSPTHLIKTRGQQVTLRCSSQSGHNTVSWYQQALGQGPQFIFQYYREEENGRGNFPPRFSGLQFPNYSSELNVNALELDDSALYLCASSSPKAGEFDEQFFGPGTRLTVL.

This clone was detected only once. The chain combines TRBV19 with TRBJ1-2, with D tentatively TRBD1 (5 bases). This CDR3 comprises 16 residues. V was trimmed by 0 bases and J by 4 bases, leaving 15 bases between them. Germline V gene sequence: CDR1 LNHDA, CDR2 SQIVND (reference sequence). The DNA for the CDR3 is TGTGCCAGTAGTATAGATCTATCGGGCAGGGCCTATGGCTACACCTTC. Its translation: CASSIDLSGRAYGYTF.

V is TRBV7-2 and J is TRBJ2-5, with TRBD2 identical over 7 bases. This CDR3 region has 14 residues. The V gene end was trimmed by 3 bases and the J gene end by 5 bases; junction bases not matched to a gene: 6. Germline V CDR1 and CDR2: SGHTA, FQGNSA. CDR3 DNA: TGTGCCAGCAGCTTCAGCGGGGCCAAGGAGACCCAGTACTTC. Translated: CASSFSGAKETQYF. Filled out from reference TRBV7-2 and TRBJ2-5, the complete variable domain reads GAGVSQSPSNKVTEKGKDVELRCDPISGHTALYWYRQSLGQGLEFLIYFQGNSAPDKSGLPSDRFSAERTGGSVSTLTIQRTQQEDSAVYLCASSFSGAKETQYFGPGTRLLVL.

The chain uses TRBV18 and TRBJ2-5; TRBD2 matches at 8 bases. V lost 5 bases and J lost 1; bases outside the gene matches: 6. The CDR3 has 15 amino acids. Germline assignment: CDR1 KGHSH and CDR2 LQKENI. The CDR3 DNA follows: TGTGCCAGCTCAGGCGGGAGGACTCCCCAAGAGACCCAGTACTTC. Amino acids: CASSGGRTPQETQYF.

The V gene is TRBV10-2, the J gene TRBJ1-2, with TRBD1 matching over 7 bases. CDR1 WSHSY and CDR2 SAAADI come from the germline V gene. V shed 2 bases, J shed 1 base, and the junction held 10 bases outside the gene matches. The CDR3 has 17 amino acids. The CDR3 DNA reads as TGCGCCAGCAGTGAGACAGGGGATGGGTTTAGTAACTATGGCTACACCTTC. Translated: CASSETGDGFSNYGYTF.